The clone carrying this T cell receptor (beta chain) was detected ten times or more. Its antigen remains unknown. CDR3 regions of TCR beta were amplified from RNA transcripts. RT-PCR was first run with HTBI primers, then multiplex PCR in a second round. TCRdb reanalysed the multiplex PCR reads using MiXCR and keeps one entry per CDR3 protein. The sample shows about 210,000 distinct CDR3 sequences, around 28% of them seen only once. Germline V gene lookup returns CDR1 MDHEN and CDR2 SYDVKM. Trimming stripped 6 bases from V and 2 bases from J, with 19 bases between. The CDR3 is 16 residues long. Having ophthalmopathy, the donors showed moderate-to-severe activity, CAS ≥3 and NOSPECS ≥4, with disease lasting under 3 months. A diagnosis was made from clinical symptoms together with serum thyroxine, TRAb, thyroid ultrasound and orbital computed tomography. This sample stems from a study of Graves' ophthalmopathy and Graves' hyperthyroidism.

Whole-study results and caveats: Blood also harbored most expanded thyroid clonotypes above 0.001 frequency.

This sequence joins TRBV28 and TRBJ1-2; a weak D match, TRBD1 (6 bases). This sequence originates from a man aged 50-60 years with Graves' ophthalmopathy. The sequencing input was peripheral blood. In DNA, the CDR3 is TGTGCCAGCAGCTCCCCCAGGGGTGCGGGGAACTATGGCTACACCTTC. It encodes CASSSPRGAGNYGYTF.